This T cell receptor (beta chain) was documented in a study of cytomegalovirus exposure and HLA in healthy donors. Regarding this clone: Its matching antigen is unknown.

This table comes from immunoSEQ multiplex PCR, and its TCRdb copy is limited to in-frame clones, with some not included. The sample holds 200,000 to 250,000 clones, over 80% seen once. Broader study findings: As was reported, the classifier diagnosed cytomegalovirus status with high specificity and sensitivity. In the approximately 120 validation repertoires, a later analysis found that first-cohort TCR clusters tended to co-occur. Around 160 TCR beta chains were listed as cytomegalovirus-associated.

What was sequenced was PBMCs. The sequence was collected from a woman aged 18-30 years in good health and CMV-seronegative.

This chain's CDR3 is CASSLYGSLNQPQHF. CDR3 in DNA: TGTGCCAGCAGTTTATACGGCAGCCTCAATCAGCCCCAGCATTTT. The rearrangement uses TRBV27 and TRBJ1-5; D is undetermined. Trimming removed 1 base at V and 3 bases at J, with 10 bases between. The CDR3 runs to 15 residues. Per germline, CDR1 MNHEY and CDR2 SMNVEV (reference sequence).